One sample yielded the 14 T cell receptor beta chains listed below, sequenced in a study of CD8 T cells in Susac syndrome. RNA was extracted with the RNeasy kit, and a quantity of roughly 0.5 to 1 ug was reverse transcribed using random hexamers. TCRdb ran MiXCR on the immunoSEQ multiplex PCR reads and lists one entry per CDR3 protein. The profile shows fewer than 200,000 distinct CDR3 sequences, 80% to 95% of them singletons. The source material was CD4+ T cells from PBMCs. These receptors all stem from a human donor in good health.

The rearrangement joins TRBV3-1 to TRBJ2-3, with TRBD2 matching 9 bases. The CDR3 is 17 residues long. V lost 4 bases to trimming and J lost 2 bases; unmatched junction nucleotides: 10. CDR1 and CDR2 from the germline V gene are LGHDT and YNNKEL (reference sequence). The CDR3 DNA sequence: TGTGCCAGCAGCCTGGGGAATAGCGGGGGACTCACAGATACGCAGTATTTT. Translated: CASSLGNSGGLTDTQYF.

This chain joins TRBV29-1 and TRBJ2-1; 8 bases agree with TRBD1. The J segment lost 6 bases and the V segment lost 8 bases, leaving 12 bases of the junction unmatched. In germline, CDR1 is SQVTM, CDR2 ANQGSEA. This CDR3 spans 14 amino acids. CDR3: CSLPGQGALNEQFF. The CDR3 nucleotides are TGCAGCCTCCCGGGGCAGGGGGCCCTCAATGAGCAGTTCTTC.

This rearrangement joins TRBV19 to TRBJ1-1; weak D call: TRBD1 (6 bases). V was trimmed by 11 bases and J by 4 bases, leaving 20 bases between them. CDR1 LNHDA and CDR2 SQIVND come from the germline V gene (reference sequence). The CDR3 totals 14 residues. The CDR3 bases are TGTGCCGCACTTACCCCGGGGGGGCCCACTGAAGCTTTCTTT. Translating gives CAALTPGGPTEAFF.

The rearrangement links TRBV4-3 to TRBJ1-2; D call uncertain. Germline V gene sequence: CDR1 LGHNA, CDR2 YSLEER. This CDR3 contains 14 residues. Trimming cost V 3 bases and J 6 bases, with 14 bases left between them. CDR3 nucleotide sequence: TGCGCCAGCAGCCAGGCTGGAGGGTGGGATGGCTACACCTTC. Protein sequence: CASSQAGGWDGYTF.

The chain carries TRBV4-2 and TRBJ2-1; 8 bases match TRBD2. Germline-derived CDR1 and CDR2 are LGHNA and YNFKEQ. This CDR3 region has 16 residues. The trim removed 0 bases at V and 5 bases at J, leaving 6 bases unmatched. CDR3: CASSQDVQRGNNEQFF. CDR3 nucleotide sequence: TGTGCCAGCAGCCAAGATGTTCAGCGGGGGAACAATGAGCAGTTCTTC.

This rearrangement joins TRBV13 to TRBJ2-3; tentatively, D is TRBD1 (6 bases). Germline loops: CDR1 PRHDT, CDR2 FYEKMQ (reference sequence). The CDR3 is 15 residues long. Trimming took 5 bases from V and 4 from J, leaving 16 bases between them. This CDR3 is CASSISGHPPDTQYF. CDR3 coding DNA: TGTGCCAGCAGCATCTCGGGACATCCGCCAGATACGCAGTATTTT.

The rearrangement uses TRBV29-1 and TRBJ1-2, with D tentatively TRBD1 (5 bases). The CDR3 runs to 13 residues. Germline CDR1 reads SQVTM; CDR2 reads ANQGSEA. Trimming took 5 bases from V and 6 from J, leaving 16 bases between them. CDR3 coding DNA: TGCAGCGTTTCCCCATGGGGGGAAAATGGCTACACCTTC. The encoded protein is CSVSPWGENGYTF.

V and J are TRBV20-1 and TRBJ1-2, with TRBD1 matching over 7 bases. J gave up 4 bases and V 6 bases, and 11 bases lay outside the gene matches. CDR3 size: 14 residues. Germline V gene sequence: CDR1 DFQATT, CDR2 SNEGSKA (reference sequence). CDR3 residues: CSADGRGRGYGYTF. As DNA, the CDR3 is TGCAGTGCGGATGGGAGGGGGCGAGGCTATGGCTACACCTTC.

The chain couples TRBV9 to TRBJ1-5; D not resolved. The ends were cut back, 3 bases at V and 5 bases at J, with 15 bases in the middle. Germline V gene lookup returns CDR1 SGDLS and CDR2 YYNGEE. The CDR3 totals 15 residues. CDR3: CASSGGGREDQPQHF. The CDR3 coding sequence is TGTGCCAGCAGCGGGGGAGGGAGGGAAGATCAGCCCCAGCATTTT.

J is TRBJ1-6 and V is TRBV28; a weak D match, TRBD1 (5 bases). Germline lookup yields CDR1 MDHEN and CDR2 SYDVKM. This CDR3 comprises 13 residues. Trimming took 3 bases from V and 10 from J, leaving 10 bases between them. Here the CDR3 DNA reads TGTGCCAGCAGTTTTCTGGGGGACTCACCCCTCCACTTT. Encoded protein: CASSFLGDSPLHF.

This chain joins TRBV23-1 and TRBJ2-7, with a possible D match to TRBD1 (6 bases). TRBV23-1 is an ORF, and what it does is uncertain. Trimming shortened V by 3 bases and J by 2 bases, and 14 bases separated the two germline ends. The CDR3 spans 15 residues. CDR3 in DNA: TGCGCCAGCAGTCACTTCTTACAGGGCGCCTACGAGCAGTACTTC. Protein: CASSHFLQGAYEQYF.

J is TRBJ1-4 and V is TRBV7-2; 7 bases fit TRBD1. J lost 7 bases, V lost 4 bases, and 9 bases had no gene match. The CDR3 length is 15 residues. The germline gives CDR1 SGHTA, CDR2 FQGNSA. The CDR3 here is CASSSQQGISEKLFF. The CDR3 nucleotides read TGTGCCAGCAGCTCCCAACAGGGGATCAGTGAAAAACTGTTTTTT.

V gene TRBV7-2 combines with J gene TRBJ1-1, with D maybe TRBD1 (5 bases). This CDR3 is 15 amino acids long. V was trimmed by 5 bases and J by 4 bases, leaving 17 bases between them. Germline V gene sequence: CDR1 SGHTA, CDR2 FQGNSA. Here the CDR3 DNA reads TGTGCCAGCAGCCATGGGGCTGGGGCGAGCACTGAAGCTTTCTTT. Translation gives CASSHGAGASTEAFF.

The chain recombines TRBV5-1 with TRBJ2-7; D unresolved. With 0 bases removed from V and 5 bases from J, the gap between germline ends came to 12 bases. Germline CDR1 and CDR2: SGHRS and YFSETQ. The CDR3 covers 14 residues. CDR3 nucleotides: TGCGCCAGCAGCTTGGTATCGGGCGGCCACGAGCAGTACTTC. Translating gives CASSLVSGGHEQYF.